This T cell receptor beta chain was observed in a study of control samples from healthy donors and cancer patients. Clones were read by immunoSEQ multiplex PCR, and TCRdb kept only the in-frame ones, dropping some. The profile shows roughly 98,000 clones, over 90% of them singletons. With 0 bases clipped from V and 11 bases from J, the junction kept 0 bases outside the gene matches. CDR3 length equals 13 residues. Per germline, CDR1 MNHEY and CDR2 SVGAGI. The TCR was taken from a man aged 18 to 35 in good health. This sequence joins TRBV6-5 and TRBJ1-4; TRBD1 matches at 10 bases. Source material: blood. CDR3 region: CASSYSGQGKLFF. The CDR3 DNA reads TGTGCCAGCAGTTACTCGGGACAGGGGAAACTGTTTTTT.